The source of this T cell receptor beta chain is a study of cytomegalovirus exposure and HLA in healthy donors. Study-level points and caveats: A later analysis found that most CMV-associated TCR beta chains appeared HLA-restricted. HLA alleles were associated with some 16,000 TCR beta sequences in a later analysis at 0.05 false discovery rate. Later work showed greater clonal expansion in HLA-associated TCR beta chains than in equally common others. A later analysis linked a missense DCLRE1C variant to TCR beta V- and J-gene trimming.

Details on this clone: Its cognate antigen is unknown.

Germline CDR1 MNHEY, CDR2 SMNVEV (reference sequence). The CDR3 is made up of 15 amino acids. V lost 6 bases and J lost 0, with 11 bases in between. PCR was performed using 60 Vbeta and 13 Jbeta primers. Sequenced by immunoSEQ multiplex PCR; TCRdb stores in-frame clones only, minus some. The top ten clones hold 3% of a sample with fewer than 200,000 clones, about 81% of them seen once. This sequence joins TRBV27 and TRBJ1-4; tentative D call: TRBD1 (6 bases). This receptor was taken from a woman aged 45-59 years in good health and CMV-seropositive. Sequencing was carried out using PBMCs. The CDR3 bases are TGTGCCAGCAGCTCGTACAGGGCAACTAATGAAAAACTGTTTTTT. Translation: CASSSYRATNEKLFF.